This TCR beta chain originates from a study of OX40 agonist ivuxolimab in advanced cancers. In the study overall: Ivuxolimab, which targeted the costimulatory receptor OX40 (CD134), was an agonistic, fully human IgG2 monoclonal antibody. Intravenous ivuxolimab was administered to patients every 2 weeks at six dose levels: 0.01, 0.1, 0.3, 1.5, 3 and 10 mg/kg. Among the approximately 54 dose-escalation patients, around 20 had hepatocellular carcinoma, roughly 15 melanoma, 9 renal cell carcinoma and 9 head and neck cancer. In the dose-escalation cohort, 65% to 85% of patients were male, and the mean age was approximately 60 years with a range of roughly 20 to 85. Patients were allowed to have had prior anti-PD-1, anti-PD-L1 or anti-CTLA-4 therapy, and approximately 40% of the dose-escalation patients had previously received checkpoint inhibitors. Partial responses occurred in three dose-escalation patients, of whom one had hepatocellular carcinoma and two had cutaneous melanoma. Peripheral TCRbeta sequencing was intended to test whether TCR sequence diversity was altered and clonal T-cell expansion was caused by ivuxolimab. The paper covers the monotherapy dose-escalation part of the phase I ivuxolimab trial, which included N of about 56 patients.

To sequence the TCRbeta CDR3 region, genomic DNA was isolated from the sorted cells. The immunoSEQ Assay was used for sequencing of TCRbeta CDR3 regions. Not all clones reach the TCRdb copy of this immuneACCESS table, which keeps in-frame sequences only. Checked studies attribute under half of the gap to unresolved V genes and leave the rest unexplained. This sample is represented by approximately 19,000 clones; around 84% of them were singletons. 20% to 25% of the sample comes from the top ten. Summary of the overall study and its limitations: Low levels of normalized T-cell clonal expansion were also seen in some patients who did not respond. The antigen specificity of the clonally expanded peripheral T cells was not determined. In the 0.1-3.0 mg/kg groups, partial responders were among the patients with the lowest normalized peripheral clonal expansion, particularly in CD8+ T cells. On average, CD8+ T cells showed more expanded clones than CD4+ T cells after ivuxolimab. At doses of 0.1 to 3.0 mg/kg, clonal expansion of both CD4+ and CD8+ T cells in blood was seen between baseline and week 6.

The CDR3 runs 13 residues from the cysteine to the phenylalanine. Just the 39-base CDR3 DNA is kept, in frame starting at base 1. CDR1 and CDR2, per the germline V gene (reference sequence), are MNHEY and SMNVEV. V is shortened by 1 base, J by 1 base, and the region joining them spans 4 bases. Patients with a history of autoimmune disease or receiving systemic immunosuppression were excluded from the trial. Peripheral blood for TCR sequencing was collected from all dose cohorts at baseline, on cycle 4 day 1, and on cycle 7 day 1. The samples were drawn from a first-in-human, open-label, multicenter phase I dose-escalation trial of ivuxolimab. Adults with locally advanced or metastatic melanoma, renal cell, hepatocellular, or head and neck squamous cell carcinoma were enrolled in the trial. Before TCR sequencing, CD4+ T cells and CD8+ T cells were sorted from peripheral blood as separate populations.

Details on this clone: No antigen is known for it. No qualities accompany the bases; no much larger clone lies one base away.

This chain is built from TRBV27 and TRBJ2-5; no D gene can be assigned with confidence. The receptor was derived from an adult with an advanced solid tumor such as melanoma, head and neck, liver or kidney cancer. Here the sequenced sample was CD4+ or CD8+ T cells sorted from blood, taken in a trial of the OX40 agonist ivuxolimab. The bases read TGTGCCAGCAGTTTATGGGCCCAAGAGACCCAGTACTTC. It encodes CASSLWAQETQYF.